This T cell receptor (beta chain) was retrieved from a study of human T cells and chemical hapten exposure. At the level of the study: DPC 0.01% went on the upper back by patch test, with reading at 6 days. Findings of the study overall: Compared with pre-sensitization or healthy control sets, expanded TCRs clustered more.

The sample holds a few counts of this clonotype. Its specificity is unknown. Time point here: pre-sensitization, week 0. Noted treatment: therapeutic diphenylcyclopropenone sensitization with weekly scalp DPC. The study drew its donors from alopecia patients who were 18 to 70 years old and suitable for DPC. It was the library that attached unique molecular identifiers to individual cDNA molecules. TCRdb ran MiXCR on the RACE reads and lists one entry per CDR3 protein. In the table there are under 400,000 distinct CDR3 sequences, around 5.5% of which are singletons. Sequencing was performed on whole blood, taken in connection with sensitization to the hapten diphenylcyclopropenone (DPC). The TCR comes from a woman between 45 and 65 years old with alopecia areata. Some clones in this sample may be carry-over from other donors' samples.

The CDR3 DNA is TGTGCCAGCAGGGTCGGGATTGGCACCGGGGAGCTGTTTTTT. Protein: CASRVGIGTGELFF. This chain connects TRBV6-2 or TRBV6-3 to TRBJ2-2; D is possibly TRBD2 (5 bases). The CDR3 runs 14 residues. V shed 6 bases and J shed 4 bases, with 12 bases lying between them. Germline CDR1 reads MNHEY; CDR2 reads SVGEGT.